This section outlines one T cell receptor (beta chain) sequence together with its context. The antigen remains undetermined. This sample stems from a study of Ad26.COV2.S vaccination and SARS-CoV-2 variants. Overall study: Into the muscle, Ad26.COV2.S was dosed once or twice, 56 days apart. Study-level points and caveats: A substantial breadth of spike-specific CD8+ and CD4+ T cell responses after vaccination has been reported. Measurements of TCR breadth and depth may have given underestimates of the total T cell responses.

Repertoires were generated with immunoSEQ multiplex PCR, while TCRdb's copy carries only in-frame clones and drops some. The sample yields fewer than 800,000 clones, around 92% seen once. Described treatment: approximately 18 received Ad26.COV2.S at low or high dose, single or two shots; five or six received placebo; per-sample allocation not given. Samples analyzed were those drawn on day 63 after the first vaccine or placebo injection. Ad26.COV2.S expressed prefusion-stabilized spike from the original Wuhan strain. The V and J ends lost 0 bases and 4 bases respectively, with 12 bases between them. Germline values: CDR1 GTSNPN, CDR2 SVGIG (reference sequence). CDR3 size: 14 residues.

The receptor was isolated from a person aged 18 to 65 who received the Ad26.COV2.S COVID-19 vaccine or a placebo. This chain connects TRBV30 to TRBJ1-1; possible D gene TRBD1, 6 bases. The sample consisted of peripheral blood, taken in a trial of Ad26.COV2.S vaccine versus placebo. The CDR3 loop is CAWSVLGGRTEAFF. The CDR3 DNA reads as TGTGCCTGGAGTGTATTGGGGGGCCGCACTGAAGCTTTCTTT.